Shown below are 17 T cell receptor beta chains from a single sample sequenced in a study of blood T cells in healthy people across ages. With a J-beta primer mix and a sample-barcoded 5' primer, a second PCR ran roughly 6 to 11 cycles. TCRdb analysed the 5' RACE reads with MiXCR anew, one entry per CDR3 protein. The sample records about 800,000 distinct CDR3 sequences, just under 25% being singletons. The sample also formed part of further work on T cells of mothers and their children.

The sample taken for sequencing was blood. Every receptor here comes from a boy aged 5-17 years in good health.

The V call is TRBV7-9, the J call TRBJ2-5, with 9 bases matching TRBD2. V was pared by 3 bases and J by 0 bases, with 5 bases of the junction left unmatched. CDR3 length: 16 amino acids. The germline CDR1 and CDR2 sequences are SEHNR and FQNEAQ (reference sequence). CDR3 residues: CASSLVSGGYQETQYF. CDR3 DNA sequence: TGTGCCAGCAGCTTGGTCAGCGGGGGGTACCAAGAGACCCAGTACTTC.

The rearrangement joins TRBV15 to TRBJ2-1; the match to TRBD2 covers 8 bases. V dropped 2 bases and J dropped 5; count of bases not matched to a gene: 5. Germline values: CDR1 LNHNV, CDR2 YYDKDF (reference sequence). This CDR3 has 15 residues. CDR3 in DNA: TGTGCCACCAGCAGAACTAGCGGCCCAAACAATGAGCAGTTCTTC. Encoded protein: CATSRTSGPNNEQFF.

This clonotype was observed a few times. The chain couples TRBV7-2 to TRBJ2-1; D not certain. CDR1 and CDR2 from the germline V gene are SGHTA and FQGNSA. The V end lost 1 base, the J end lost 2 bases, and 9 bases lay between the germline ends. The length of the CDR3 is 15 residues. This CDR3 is CASSLVRQTYNEQFF. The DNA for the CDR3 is TGTGCCAGCAGCTTAGTCCGTCAGACCTACAATGAGCAGTTCTTC.

The CDR3 bases are TGCAGTGCTTGGAGGGACTCCCGCTTCGTGAACGAGCAGTACTTC. Residues: CSAWRDSRFVNEQYF. V is TRBV20-1 and J is TRBJ2-7; D might be TRBD2 (6 bases). With 5 bases removed from V and 5 bases from J, the gap between germline ends came to 22 bases. The CDR3 is 15 residues long. The V gene's germline CDR1 is DFQATT and CDR2 SNEGSKA (reference sequence).

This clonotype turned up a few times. This CDR3 reads CASSEFGTGTSYEQYF. CDR3 in DNA: TGTGCCAGCAGTGAATTTGGTACAGGTACCTCCTACGAGCAGTACTTC. V gene TRBV25-1 combines with J gene TRBJ2-5, with TRBD1 as a possible D gene (5 bases). Matching the DNA end better, TRBJ2-7 makes the J call doubtful. Germline CDR1 reads MGHDK; CDR2 reads SYGVNS. This CDR3 contains 16 residues.

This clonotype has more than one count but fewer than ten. Written as DNA, the CDR3 is TGTGCCAGCAGTGAGGTTTCTTTAATGAACACTGAAGCTTTCTTT. Its protein product is CASSEVSLMNTEAFF. The chain links TRBV6-1 to TRBJ1-1; unclear D gene. V was trimmed by 3 bases and J by 0 bases, leaving 11 bases between them. Germline-derived CDR1 and CDR2 are MNHNS and SASEGT. The CDR3 consists of 15 residues.

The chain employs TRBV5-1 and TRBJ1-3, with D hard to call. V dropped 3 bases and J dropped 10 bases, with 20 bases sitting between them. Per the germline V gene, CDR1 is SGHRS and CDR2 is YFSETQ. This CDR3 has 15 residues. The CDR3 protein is CASSSQGPSERTIYF. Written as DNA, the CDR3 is TGCGCCAGCAGCTCTCAAGGTCCATCGGAACGGACCATATATTTT. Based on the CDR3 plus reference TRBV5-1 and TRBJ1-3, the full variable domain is KAGVTQTPRYLIKTRGQQVTLSCSPISGHRSVSWYQQTPGQGLQFLFEYFSETQRNKGNFPGRFSGRQFSNSRSEMNVSTLELGDSALYLCASSSQGPSERTIYFGEGSWLTVV.

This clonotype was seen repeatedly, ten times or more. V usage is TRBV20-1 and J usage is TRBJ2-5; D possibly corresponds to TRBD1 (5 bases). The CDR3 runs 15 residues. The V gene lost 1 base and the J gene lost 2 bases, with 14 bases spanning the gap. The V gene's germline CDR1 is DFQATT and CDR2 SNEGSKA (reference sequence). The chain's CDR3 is CSARAPGILQETQYF. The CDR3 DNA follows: TGCAGTGCTAGAGCTCCAGGGATTCTACAAGAGACCCAGTACTTC.

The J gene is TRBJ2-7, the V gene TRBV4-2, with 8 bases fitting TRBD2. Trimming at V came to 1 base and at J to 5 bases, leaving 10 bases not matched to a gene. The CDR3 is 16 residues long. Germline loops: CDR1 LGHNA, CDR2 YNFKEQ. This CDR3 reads CASSQVGQAGVHEQYF. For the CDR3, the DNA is TGTGCCAGCAGCCAAGTCGGCCAAGCGGGAGTACACGAGCAGTACTTC.

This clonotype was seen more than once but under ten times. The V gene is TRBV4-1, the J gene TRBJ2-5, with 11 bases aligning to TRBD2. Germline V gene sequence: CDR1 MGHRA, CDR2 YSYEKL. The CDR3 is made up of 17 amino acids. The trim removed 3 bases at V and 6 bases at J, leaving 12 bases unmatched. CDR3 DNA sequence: TGCGCCAGCAGCCAGTTTATAGCGGGAGGGCCCTCTAAGACCCAGTACTTC. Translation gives CASSQFIAGGPSKTQYF.

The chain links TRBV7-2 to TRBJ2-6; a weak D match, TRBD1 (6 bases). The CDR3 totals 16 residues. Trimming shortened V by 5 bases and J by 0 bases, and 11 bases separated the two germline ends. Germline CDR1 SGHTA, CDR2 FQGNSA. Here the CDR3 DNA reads TGTGCCAGCAGCCAAAGAGGGGGCTCTGGGGCCAACGTCCTGACTTTC. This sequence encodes CASSQRGGSGANVLTF.

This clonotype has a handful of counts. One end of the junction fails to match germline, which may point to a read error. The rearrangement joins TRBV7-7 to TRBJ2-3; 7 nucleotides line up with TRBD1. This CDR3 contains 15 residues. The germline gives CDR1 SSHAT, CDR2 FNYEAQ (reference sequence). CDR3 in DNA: TGTGCTAGCAGCCCGACAGGGTTTGAGACAGATACGCAGTATTTT. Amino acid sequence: CASSPTGFETDTQYF.

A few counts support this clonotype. The CDR3 protein is CASSLVSAAGRFF. Written as DNA, the CDR3 is TGTGCCAGCAGTTTGGTTTCGGCGGCGGGGCGGTTCTTC. V and J are TRBV27 and TRBJ2-1; a possible D gene is TRBD2 (6 bases). The CDR3 spans 13 residues. V was shortened by 3 bases and J by 15 bases, with 18 bases between the two germline ends. Germline loops: CDR1 MNHEY, CDR2 SMNVEV (reference sequence).

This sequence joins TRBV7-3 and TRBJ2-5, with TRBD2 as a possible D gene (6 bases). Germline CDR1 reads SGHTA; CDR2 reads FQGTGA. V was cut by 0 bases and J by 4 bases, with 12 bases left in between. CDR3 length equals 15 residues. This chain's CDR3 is CASSLTGGSTETQYF. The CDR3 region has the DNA TGTGCCAGCAGCTTAACGGGAGGCTCGACAGAGACCCAGTACTTC.

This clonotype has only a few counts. The CDR3 protein is CASSQGITDKGGGLFF. In DNA, the CDR3 is TGTGCCAGCAGCCAAGGTATAACAGATAAAGGAGGTGGACTGTTTTTT. The chain employs TRBV4-2 and TRBJ1-4; the D is unclear. Trimming cost V 1 base and J 13 bases, with 22 bases left between them. The CDR3 loop spans 16 amino acids. The germline gives CDR1 LGHNA, CDR2 YNFKEQ.

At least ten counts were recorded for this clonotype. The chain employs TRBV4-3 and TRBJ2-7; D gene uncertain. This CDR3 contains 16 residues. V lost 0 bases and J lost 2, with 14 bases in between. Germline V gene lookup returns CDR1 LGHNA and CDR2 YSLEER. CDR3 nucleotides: TGCGCCAGCAGCCAAGACTCCTCGACTCCCGCCTACGAGCAGTACTTC. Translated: CASSQDSSTPAYEQYF.

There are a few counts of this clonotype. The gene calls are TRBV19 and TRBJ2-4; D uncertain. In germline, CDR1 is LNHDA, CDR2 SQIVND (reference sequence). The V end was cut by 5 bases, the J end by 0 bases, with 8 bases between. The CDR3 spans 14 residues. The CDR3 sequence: CASSVGGAKNIQYF. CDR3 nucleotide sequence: TGTGCCAGTAGTGTCGGTGGAGCCAAAAACATTCAGTACTTC.